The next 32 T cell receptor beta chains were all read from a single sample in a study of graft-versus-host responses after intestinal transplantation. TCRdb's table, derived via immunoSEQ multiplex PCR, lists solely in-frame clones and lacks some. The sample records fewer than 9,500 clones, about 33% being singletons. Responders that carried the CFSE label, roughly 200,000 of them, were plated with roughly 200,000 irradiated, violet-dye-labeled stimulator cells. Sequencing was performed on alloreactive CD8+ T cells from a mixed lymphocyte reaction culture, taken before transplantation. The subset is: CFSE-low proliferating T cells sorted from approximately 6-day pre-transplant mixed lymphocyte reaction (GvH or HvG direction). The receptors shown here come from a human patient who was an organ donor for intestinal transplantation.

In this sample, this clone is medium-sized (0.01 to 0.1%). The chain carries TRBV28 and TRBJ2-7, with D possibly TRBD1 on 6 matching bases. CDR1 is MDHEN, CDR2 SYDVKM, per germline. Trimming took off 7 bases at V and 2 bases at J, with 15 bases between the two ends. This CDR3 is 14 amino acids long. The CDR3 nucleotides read TGTGCCAGCACTCCCGCGACAGGTGCCTACGAGCAGTACTTC. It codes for CASTPATGAYEQYF.

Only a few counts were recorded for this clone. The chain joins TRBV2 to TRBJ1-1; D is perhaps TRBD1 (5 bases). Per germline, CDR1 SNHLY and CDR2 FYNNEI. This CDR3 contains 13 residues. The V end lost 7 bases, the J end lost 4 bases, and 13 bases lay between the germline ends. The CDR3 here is CASTWGRGTEAFF. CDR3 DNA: TGTGCCAGCACCTGGGGTAGGGGCACTGAAGCTTTCTTT.

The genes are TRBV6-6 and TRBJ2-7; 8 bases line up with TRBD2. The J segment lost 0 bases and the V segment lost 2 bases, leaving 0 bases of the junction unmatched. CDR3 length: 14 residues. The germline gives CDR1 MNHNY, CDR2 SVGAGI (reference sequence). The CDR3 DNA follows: TGTGCCAGCAGTTACGGGACTAGCTCCTACGAGCAGTACTTC. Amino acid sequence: CASSYGTSSYEQYF.

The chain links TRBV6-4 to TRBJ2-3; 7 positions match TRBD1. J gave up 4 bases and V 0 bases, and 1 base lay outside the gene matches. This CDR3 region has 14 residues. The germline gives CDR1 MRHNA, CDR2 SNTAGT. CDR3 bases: TGTGCCAGCAGTGACTCCCAGGGGGCAGATACGCAGTATTTT. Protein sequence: CASSDSQGADTQYF.

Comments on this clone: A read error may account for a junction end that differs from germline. The CDR3 spells CASSLGGVTQRNTEAFF. In DNA, the CDR3 is TGCGCCAGCAGTTTGGGCGGCGTAACCCAGAGGAACACTGAAGCTTTCTTT. The chain is built from TRBV5-1 and TRBJ1-1; unclear D gene. The CDR3 has 17 amino acids. Germline V gene sequence: CDR1 SGHRS, CDR2 YFSETQ.

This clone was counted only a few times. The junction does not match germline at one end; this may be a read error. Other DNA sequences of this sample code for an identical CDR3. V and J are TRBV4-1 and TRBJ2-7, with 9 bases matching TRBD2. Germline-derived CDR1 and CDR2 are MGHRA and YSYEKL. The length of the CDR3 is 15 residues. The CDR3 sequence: CASSQESGGSYEQYF. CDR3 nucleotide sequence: TGTGCCAGCAGCCAAGAGAGCGGGGGGTCCTACGAGCAGTACTTC.

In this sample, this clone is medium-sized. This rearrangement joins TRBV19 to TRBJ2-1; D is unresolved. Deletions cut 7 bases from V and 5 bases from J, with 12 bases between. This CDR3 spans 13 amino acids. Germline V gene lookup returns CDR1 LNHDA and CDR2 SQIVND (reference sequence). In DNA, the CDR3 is TGTGCCAGTACACACGACTGGAACAATGAGCAGTTCTTC. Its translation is CASTHDWNNEQFF.

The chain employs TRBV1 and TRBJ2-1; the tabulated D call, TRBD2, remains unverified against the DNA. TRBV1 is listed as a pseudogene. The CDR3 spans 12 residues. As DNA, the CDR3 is TGCACCAGCAGACCTAGTCCCGGTGAGCAGTTCTTC. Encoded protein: CTSRPSPGEQFF.

The CDR3 region is CASSFGGTNNEQFF. The DNA of the CDR3 is TGTGCCAGCAGCTTTGGGGGGACCAACAATGAGCAGTTCTTC. The genes are TRBV5-4 and TRBJ2-1; D is possibly TRBD2 (6 bases). The CDR3 contains 14 residues. Trimming left V 2 bases short and J 5 bases short, with 11 bases between. From germline, CDR1 is SGHNT and CDR2 YYREEE (reference sequence).

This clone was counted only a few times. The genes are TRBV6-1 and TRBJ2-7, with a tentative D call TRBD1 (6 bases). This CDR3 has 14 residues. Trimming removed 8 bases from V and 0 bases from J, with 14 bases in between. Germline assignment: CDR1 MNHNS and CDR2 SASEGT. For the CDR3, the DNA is TGTGCCAGCTCCCAGGGGCAACTCTCCTACGAGCAGTACTTC. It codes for CASSQGQLSYEQYF.

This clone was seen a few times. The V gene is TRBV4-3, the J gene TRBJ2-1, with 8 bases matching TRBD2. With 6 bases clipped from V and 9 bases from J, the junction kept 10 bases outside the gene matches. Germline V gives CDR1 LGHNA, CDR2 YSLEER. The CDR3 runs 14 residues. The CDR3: CASSPGTRTSEQFF. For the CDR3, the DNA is TGCGCCAGCAGTCCCGGGACTAGGACCAGTGAGCAGTTCTTC.

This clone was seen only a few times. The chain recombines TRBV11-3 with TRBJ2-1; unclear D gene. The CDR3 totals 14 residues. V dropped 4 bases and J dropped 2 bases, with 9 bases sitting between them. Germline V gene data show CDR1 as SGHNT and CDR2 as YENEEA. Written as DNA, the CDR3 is TGTGCCAGCAGCTCCATGGTAGCCTACAATGAGCAGTTCTTC. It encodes CASSSMVAYNEQFF. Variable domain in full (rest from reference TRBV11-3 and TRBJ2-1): EAGVVQSPRYKIIEKKQPVAFWCNPISGHNTLYWYLQNLGQGPELLIRYENEEAVDDSQLPKDRFSAERLKGVDSTLKIQPAELGDSAVYLCASSSMVAYNEQFFGPGTRLTVL.

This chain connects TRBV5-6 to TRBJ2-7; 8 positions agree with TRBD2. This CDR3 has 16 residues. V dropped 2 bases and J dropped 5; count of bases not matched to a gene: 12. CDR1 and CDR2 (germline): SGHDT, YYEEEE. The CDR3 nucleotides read TGTGCCAGCAGCTTCGGGTTCAACGGGGGGGTGGACGAGCAGTACTTC. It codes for CASSFGFNGGVDEQYF.

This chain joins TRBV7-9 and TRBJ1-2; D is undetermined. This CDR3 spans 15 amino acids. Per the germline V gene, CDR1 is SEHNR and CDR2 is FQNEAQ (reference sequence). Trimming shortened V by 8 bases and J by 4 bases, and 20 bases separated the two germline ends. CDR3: CASAPGFWAIYGYTF. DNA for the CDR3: TGTGCCAGCGCGCCTGGGTTTTGGGCCATCTATGGCTACACCTTC.

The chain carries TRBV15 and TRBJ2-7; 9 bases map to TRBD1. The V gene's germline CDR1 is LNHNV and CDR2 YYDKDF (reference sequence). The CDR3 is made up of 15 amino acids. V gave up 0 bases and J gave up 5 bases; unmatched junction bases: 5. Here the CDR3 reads CATSRDGQGFHEQYF. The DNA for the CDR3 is TGTGCCACCAGCAGAGATGGACAGGGGTTTCACGAGCAGTACTTC.

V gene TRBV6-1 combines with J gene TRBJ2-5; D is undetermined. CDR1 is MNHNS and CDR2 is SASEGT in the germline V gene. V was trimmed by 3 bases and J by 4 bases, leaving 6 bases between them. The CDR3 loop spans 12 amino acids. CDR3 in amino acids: CASSDSRETQYF. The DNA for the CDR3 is TGTGCCAGCAGTGACTCTAGAGAGACCCAGTACTTC.

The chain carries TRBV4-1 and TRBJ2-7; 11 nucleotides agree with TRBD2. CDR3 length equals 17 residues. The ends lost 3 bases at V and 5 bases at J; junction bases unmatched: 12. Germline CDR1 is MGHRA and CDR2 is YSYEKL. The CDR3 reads CASSQDFSGGGLDEQYF. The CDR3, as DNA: TGCGCCAGCAGCCAGGACTTTAGCGGGGGGGGTCTCGACGAGCAGTACTTC.

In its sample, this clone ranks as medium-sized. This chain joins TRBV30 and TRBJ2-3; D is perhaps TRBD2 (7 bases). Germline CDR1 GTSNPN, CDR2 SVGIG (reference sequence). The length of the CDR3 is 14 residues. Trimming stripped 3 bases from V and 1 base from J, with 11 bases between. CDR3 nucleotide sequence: TGTGCCTGGAGCGGGGGGCGCGGCACAGATACGCAGTATTTT. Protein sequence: CAWSGGRGTDTQYF.

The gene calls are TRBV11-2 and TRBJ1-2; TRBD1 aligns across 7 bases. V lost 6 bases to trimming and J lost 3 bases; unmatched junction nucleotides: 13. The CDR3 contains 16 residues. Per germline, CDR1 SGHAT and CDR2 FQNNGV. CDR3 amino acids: CASRRTGLTRDYGYTF. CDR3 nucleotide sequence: TGTGCCAGCAGACGGACAGGCCTAACACGGGACTATGGCTACACCTTC.

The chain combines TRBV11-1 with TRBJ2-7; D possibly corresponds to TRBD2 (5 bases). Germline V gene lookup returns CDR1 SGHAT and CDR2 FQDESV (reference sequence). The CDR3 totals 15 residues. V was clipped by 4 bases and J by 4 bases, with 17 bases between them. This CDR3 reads CASSSRVLGAYEQYF. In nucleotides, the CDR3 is TGTGCCAGCAGCTCCCGCGTTTTGGGAGCTTACGAGCAGTACTTC.

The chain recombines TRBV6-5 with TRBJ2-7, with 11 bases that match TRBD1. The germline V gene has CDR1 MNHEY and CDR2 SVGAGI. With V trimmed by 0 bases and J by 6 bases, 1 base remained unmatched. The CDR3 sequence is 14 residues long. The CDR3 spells CASSYSGTGGEQYF. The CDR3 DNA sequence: TGTGCCAGCAGTTACTCGGGGACAGGGGGCGAGCAGTACTTC.

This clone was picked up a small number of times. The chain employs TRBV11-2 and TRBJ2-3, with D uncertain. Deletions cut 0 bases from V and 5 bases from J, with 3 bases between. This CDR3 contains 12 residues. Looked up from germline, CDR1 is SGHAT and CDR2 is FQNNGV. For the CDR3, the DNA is TGTGCCAGCAGCTTAGATCAAGATACGCAGTATTTT. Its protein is CASSLDQDTQYF.

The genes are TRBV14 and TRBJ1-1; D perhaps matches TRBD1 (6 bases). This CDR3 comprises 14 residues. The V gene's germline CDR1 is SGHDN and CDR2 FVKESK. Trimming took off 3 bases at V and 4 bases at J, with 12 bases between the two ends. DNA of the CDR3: TGTGCCAGCAGCCAGCCCCAGGGGAGCACTGAAGCTTTCTTT. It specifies CASSQPQGSTEAFF.

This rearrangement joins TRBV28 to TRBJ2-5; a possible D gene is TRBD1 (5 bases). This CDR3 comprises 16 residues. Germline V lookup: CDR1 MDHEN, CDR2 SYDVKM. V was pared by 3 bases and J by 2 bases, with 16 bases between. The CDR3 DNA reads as TGTGCCAGCAGTTTGCCACAGGACATGGATCAAGAGACCCAGTACTTC. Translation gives CASSLPQDMDQETQYF.

CDR3 DNA sequence: TGTGCCAGCAGGCTAGGACAGCGTCCGGGCACTGAAGCTTTCTTT. It yields the protein CASRLGQRPGTEAFF. V usage is TRBV27 and J usage is TRBJ1-1; a possible D gene is TRBD1 (6 bases). This CDR3 has 15 residues. CDR1 and CDR2 (germline): MNHEY, SMNVEV (reference sequence). Trimming took off 6 bases at V and 4 bases at J, with 18 bases between the two ends.

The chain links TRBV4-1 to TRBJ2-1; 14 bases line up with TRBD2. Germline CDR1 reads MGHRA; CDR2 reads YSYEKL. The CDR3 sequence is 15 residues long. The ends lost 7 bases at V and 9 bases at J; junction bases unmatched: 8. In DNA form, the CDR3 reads TGCGCCAGCACCCGACTAGCGGGGGGGCCGGGTGAGCAGTTCTTC. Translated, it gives CASTRLAGGPGEQFF.

This CDR3 reads CASSRTGWGSPLHF. As DNA, the CDR3 is TGCGCCAGCAGCCGGACAGGGTGGGGTTCACCCCTCCACTTT. The genes are TRBV4-3 and TRBJ1-6; 8 bases map to TRBD1. Trimming took 4 bases from V and 9 from J; bases not matched to a gene: 5. The CDR3 has 14 amino acids. In germline, CDR1 is LGHNA, CDR2 YSLEER.

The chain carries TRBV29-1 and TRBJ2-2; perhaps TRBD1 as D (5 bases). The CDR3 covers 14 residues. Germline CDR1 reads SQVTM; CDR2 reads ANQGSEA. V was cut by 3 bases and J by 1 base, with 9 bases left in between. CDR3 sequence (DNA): TGCAGCGTTGATGCCGACAGGAACACCGGGGAGCTGTTTTTT. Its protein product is CSVDADRNTGELFF.

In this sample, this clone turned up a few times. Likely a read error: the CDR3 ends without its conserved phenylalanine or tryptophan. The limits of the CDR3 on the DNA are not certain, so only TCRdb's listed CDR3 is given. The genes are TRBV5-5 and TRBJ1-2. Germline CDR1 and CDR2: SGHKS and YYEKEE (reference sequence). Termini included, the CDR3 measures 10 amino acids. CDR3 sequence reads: CASSISGRRG.

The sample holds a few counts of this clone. The CDR3 here is CASKERGGSYNEQFF. For the CDR3, the DNA is TGTGCCAGCAAAGAGAGGGGGGGGTCCTACAATGAGCAGTTCTTC. The chain combines TRBV6-1 with TRBJ2-1, with a tentative D call TRBD2 (7 bases). CDR3 length: 15 amino acids. Trimming stripped 7 bases from V and 1 base from J, with 14 bases between. The germline gives CDR1 MNHNS, CDR2 SASEGT.

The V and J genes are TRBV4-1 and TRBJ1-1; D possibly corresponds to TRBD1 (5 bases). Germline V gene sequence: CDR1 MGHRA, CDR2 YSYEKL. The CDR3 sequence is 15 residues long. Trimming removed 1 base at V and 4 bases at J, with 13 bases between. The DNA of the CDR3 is TGCGCCAGCAGCCAAGTGGCAGGGAGGGTCACTGAAGCTTTCTTT. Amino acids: CASSQVAGRVTEAFF.

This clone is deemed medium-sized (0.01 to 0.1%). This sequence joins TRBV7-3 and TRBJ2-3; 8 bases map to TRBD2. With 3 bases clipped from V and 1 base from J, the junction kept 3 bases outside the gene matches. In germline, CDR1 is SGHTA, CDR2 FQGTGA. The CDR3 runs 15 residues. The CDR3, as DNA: TGTGCCAGCAGCTTCCTCGGGGGGGGCACAGATACGCAGTATTTT. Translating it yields CASSFLGGGTDTQYF.